This T cell receptor beta chain was profiled in a study of blood T cell repertoires in COVID-19. Whole-study context: Acute and convalescent COVID-19 specimens originated in the United States, Italy and Spain. PBMCs, B-cell-depleted T cells, or T cells provided the cDNA or gDNA that made up the material.

Categorization into cohorts depended on clinical history that participants reported. In Cohort 3, a recovered donor had either two negative PCRs, clearance, or symptom resolution. This CDR3 is 15 amino acids long. The germline V gene encodes CDR1 LNHNV and CDR2 YYDKDF (reference sequence). Trimming took off 5 bases at V and 14 bases at J, with 25 bases between the two ends. Using immunoSEQ multiplex PCR, the repertoire was profiled, and TCRdb retains in-frame clones only, with some absent. The profile covers fewer than 300,000 clones, with 75% to 95% appearing a single time and roughly 1.1% taken by the ten largest.

V and J are TRBV15 and TRBJ2-1; tentative D call: TRBD1 (7 bases). The TCR comes from a woman in her thirties who had recovered from COVID-19. What was sequenced was PBMCs or T cells enriched from blood (not recorded which). DNA of the CDR3: TGTGCCACCAGCTCCCGAGATCAGGGGGGCTGGTCGGAGTTCTTC. This codes for CATSSRDQGGWSEFF.